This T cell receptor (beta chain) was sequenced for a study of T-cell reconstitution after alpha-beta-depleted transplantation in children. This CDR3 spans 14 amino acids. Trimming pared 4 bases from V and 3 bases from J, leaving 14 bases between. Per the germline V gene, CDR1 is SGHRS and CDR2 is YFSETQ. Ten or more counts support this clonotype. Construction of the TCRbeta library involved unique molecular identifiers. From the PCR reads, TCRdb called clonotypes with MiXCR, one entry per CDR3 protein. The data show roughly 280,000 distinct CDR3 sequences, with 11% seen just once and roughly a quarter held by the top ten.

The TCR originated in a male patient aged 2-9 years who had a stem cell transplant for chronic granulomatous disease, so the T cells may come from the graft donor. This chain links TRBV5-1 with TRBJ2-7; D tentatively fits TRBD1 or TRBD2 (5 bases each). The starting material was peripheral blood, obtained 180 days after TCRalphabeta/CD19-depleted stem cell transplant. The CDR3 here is CASSPGTVFYEQYF. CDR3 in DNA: TGCGCCAGCAGCCCCGGGACCGTATTCTACGAGCAGTACTTC.